This entry describes one TCR beta chain. Sequencing was performed with immunoSEQ multiplex PCR; in TCRdb, only in-frame clones are kept and a portion is missing. The data contain around 470,000 clones, 80% to 95% of them singletons. The sample comes from a study of blood T cell repertoires in COVID-19. Source material: PBMCs or T cells enriched from blood (not recorded which). This receptor was taken from a man in his late teens or twenties who had recovered from COVID-19.

As DNA, the CDR3 is TGTGCCAGCAGCTTATCTACCCACAATGAGCAGTTCTTC. This gives the protein CASSLSTHNEQFF. The chain couples TRBV7-7 to TRBJ2-1; no clear D. Trimming shortened V by 2 bases and J by 5 bases, and 7 bases separated the two germline ends. This CDR3 contains 13 residues. The germline V gene has CDR1 SSHAT and CDR2 FNYEAQ (reference sequence).